Each of the 26 T cell receptor beta chains below was sequenced from the same sample in a study of siplizumab effects on memory and regulatory T cells. Profiled with immunoSEQ multiplex PCR; TCRdb holds only in-frame clones, not every one. The profile shows tens of thousands of clones, 90% to 95% of them singletons. The sample was CD8+ T cells sorted from blood. The receptors were gathered from a human donor in good health.

The V call is TRBV11-2, the J call TRBJ1-4, with D hard to call. Trimming stripped 1 base from V and 0 bases from J, with 6 bases between. Per the germline V gene, CDR1 is SGHAT and CDR2 is FQNNGV. This CDR3 is 15 amino acids long. CDR3 residues: CASSLAYATNEKLFF. The DNA of the CDR3 is TGTGCCAGCAGCTTAGCGTATGCAACTAATGAAAAACTGTTTTTT.

The chain has TRBV5-6 and TRBJ1-5, with unresolved D. Germline V gene data show CDR1 as SGHDT and CDR2 as YYEEEE. With 2 bases removed from V and 1 base from J, the gap between germline ends came to 7 bases. The CDR3 has 14 amino acids. The CDR3 region is CASSFGTSNQPQHF. DNA for the CDR3: TGTGCCAGCAGCTTCGGTACAAGCAATCAGCCCCAGCATTTT.

The V and J genes are TRBV7-8 and TRBJ2-7; D is perhaps TRBD1 or TRBD2 (5 bases each). Germline V lookup: CDR1 SGHVS, CDR2 FQNEAQ. Between the trimmed V and J ends, which lost 3 bases and 1 base, there was a span of 7 bases. The CDR3 contains 13 residues. The CDR3 DNA is TGTGCCAGCAGCTTGGGACCATCCTACGAGCAGTACTTC. Protein: CASSLGPSYEQYF.

V gene TRBV9 combines with J gene TRBJ2-7, with D maybe TRBD2 (5 bases). The CDR3 contains 15 residues. Germline lookup yields CDR1 SGDLS and CDR2 YYNGEE. The V end lost 4 bases, the J end lost 6 bases, and 20 bases lay between the germline ends. The CDR3 region is CASSLVEGPSGEQYF. CDR3 in DNA: TGTGCCAGCAGCTTAGTAGAAGGGCCCAGCGGCGAGCAGTACTTC.

CDR3 residues: CASSEERMNTEAFF. DNA for the CDR3: TGTGCCAGCAGTGAGGAGCGGATGAACACTGAAGCTTTCTTT. V and J are TRBV2 and TRBJ1-1, with D hard to call. V lost 3 bases and J lost 0, with 8 bases in between. This CDR3 has 14 residues. CDR1 and CDR2 from the germline V gene are SNHLY and FYNNEI.

In DNA form, the CDR3 reads TGTGCCAGCAGCCCGGGACAGGGGGAGTACGAGCAGTACTTC. It encodes CASSPGQGEYEQYF. The genes are TRBV13 and TRBJ2-7; 11 nucleotides agree with TRBD1. This CDR3 region has 14 residues. With V trimmed by 5 bases and J by 4 bases, 4 bases remained unmatched. Germline V lookup: CDR1 PRHDT, CDR2 FYEKMQ (reference sequence).

Of note for this clone: The same CDR3 arises from other DNA sequences in this sample as well. The chain joins TRBV6-6 to TRBJ1-4; TRBD1 might be the D (5 bases). The V gene's germline CDR1 is MNHNY and CDR2 SVGAGI (reference sequence). This CDR3 comprises 13 residues. V lost 2 bases and J 8 bases, leaving 9 bases between the germline ends. Here the CDR3 reads CASSYGGGEKLFF. CDR3 in DNA: TGTGCCAGCAGTTACGGGGGGGGAGAAAAACTGTTTTTT.

The J gene is TRBJ1-5, the V gene TRBV27; weak D call: TRBD1 (6 bases). The CDR3 covers 15 residues. The germline gives CDR1 MNHEY, CDR2 SMNVEV (reference sequence). V shed 5 bases and J shed 2 bases, with 13 bases lying between them. CDR3 residues: CASSGDTLGNQPQHF. The CDR3 DNA follows: TGTGCCAGCAGTGGGGACACACTTGGCAATCAGCCCCAGCATTTT.

This chain joins TRBV19 and TRBJ2-3; TRBD1 or TRBD2 may be the D gene (5 bases each). The germline gives CDR1 LNHDA, CDR2 SQIVND (reference sequence). This CDR3 is built from 14 residues. Trimming stripped 3 bases from V and 7 bases from J, with 14 bases between. DNA for the CDR3: TGTGCCAGTAGTATGGGACGGCACCCTAATACGCAGTATTTT. This sequence encodes CASSMGRHPNTQYF.

This rearrangement joins TRBV27 to TRBJ2-7, with TRBD1 identical over 11 bases. Germline assignment: CDR1 MNHEY and CDR2 SMNVEV (reference sequence). The CDR3 is 14 amino acids. V was pared by 6 bases and J by 5 bases, with 6 bases of the junction left unmatched. CDR3 bases: TGTGCCAGCAGAGGAGGACAGGGGGCCGACGAGCAGTACTTC. It translates to CASRGGQGADEQYF.

CDR3 nucleotides: TGTGCCAGCAGTCACCTTGGGGGCGGAAACACCATATATTTT. As protein: CASSHLGGGNTIYF. The chain uses TRBV27 and TRBJ1-3; D may be TRBD1 (6 bases). This CDR3 comprises 14 residues. Germline V lookup: CDR1 MNHEY, CDR2 SMNVEV (reference sequence). Trimming shortened V by 5 bases and J by 4 bases, and 12 bases separated the two germline ends.

This sequence joins TRBV5-1 and TRBJ2-5, with unresolved D. This CDR3 region has 15 residues. Deletions cut 0 bases from V and 3 bases from J, with 12 bases between. Looked up from germline, CDR1 is SGHRS and CDR2 is YFSETQ. CDR3 residues: CASSLALPREETQYF. DNA of the CDR3: TGCGCCAGCAGCTTGGCGCTGCCCCGGGAAGAGACCCAGTACTTC.

J is TRBJ1-1 and V is TRBV6-5; D may be TRBD1 (6 bases). Germline CDR1 reads MNHEY; CDR2 reads SVGAGI. CDR3 length: 15 amino acids. V was pared by 6 bases and J by 3 bases, with 17 bases between. The chain's CDR3 is CASRIQGFADTEAFF. CDR3 in DNA: TGTGCCAGCAGGATACAGGGCTTCGCGGACACTGAAGCTTTCTTT.

The chain combines TRBV7-9 with TRBJ2-7; 8 nucleotides match TRBD1. J was trimmed by 2 bases and V by 2 bases; bases with no gene match: 11. This CDR3 contains 17 residues. Germline CDR1 is SEHNR and CDR2 is FQNEAQ (reference sequence). The CDR3 sequence is CASSLTGTGDSPYEQYF. Here the CDR3 DNA reads TGTGCCAGCAGCTTAACCGGGACAGGCGACAGTCCCTACGAGCAGTACTTC.

V is TRBV27 and J is TRBJ1-6, with a weak D call TRBD1 (6 bases). V was shortened by 2 bases and J by 9 bases, with 11 bases between the two germline ends. Germline CDR1 reads MNHEY; CDR2 reads SMNVEV (reference sequence). The CDR3 loop spans 14 amino acids. The CDR3 bases are TGTGCCAGCAGTTTAGAACAGGGTGGTTCACCCCTCCACTTT. It specifies CASSLEQGGSPLHF.

The rearrangement links TRBV6-5 to TRBJ1-4, with TRBD1 as a possible D gene (6 bases). V was shortened by 4 bases and J by 10 bases, with 13 bases between the two germline ends. The CDR3 contains 13 residues. The germline CDR1 and CDR2 sequences are MNHEY and SVGAGI. CDR3: CASSFGTRGKLFF. The CDR3 nucleotides read TGTGCCAGCAGTTTCGGGACACGGGGAAAACTGTTTTTT.

This chain connects TRBV30 to TRBJ1-2, with D possibly matching TRBD1 (5 bases). The CDR3 totals 12 residues. Germline V lookup: CDR1 GTSNPN, CDR2 SVGIG (reference sequence). V gave up 4 bases and J gave up 8 bases, with 14 bases separating them. The CDR3 here is CAWTGGEGGYTF. The CDR3 DNA follows: TGTGCCTGGACGGGAGGGGAGGGCGGCTACACCTTC.

This clone has more than one count but fewer than ten. The chain recombines TRBV4-1 with TRBJ2-7; the D gene is possibly TRBD1 (5 bases). This CDR3 has 18 amino acids. CDR1 and CDR2 (germline): MGHRA, YSYEKL. The V end was cut by 2 bases, the J end by 3 bases, with 23 bases between. The CDR3 coding sequence is TGCGCCAGCAGCCAAATCCCCTCAGTGACAGACCTCGTCTACGAGCAGTACTTC. It is translated as CASSQIPSVTDLVYEQYF.

The V and J genes are TRBV4-2 and TRBJ2-1; 10 bases fit TRBD2. Per germline, CDR1 LGHNA and CDR2 YNFKEQ. After removal of 3 bases from V and 4 bases from J, the junction contained 3 bases not matched to a gene. This CDR3 has 15 residues. CDR3 coding DNA: TGTGCCAGCAGCCATCTAGCGGGGGAATACAATGAGCAGTTCTTC. Protein: CASSHLAGEYNEQFF.

The V gene is TRBV7-9, the J gene TRBJ2-7; 10 nucleotides line up with TRBD1. The CDR3 consists of 15 residues. Germline V gene sequence: CDR1 SEHNR, CDR2 FQNEAQ (reference sequence). V was clipped by 6 bases and J by 6 bases; unmatched bases: 11. CDR3 loop: CASRSTGQGGAEQYF. CDR3 sequence (DNA): TGTGCCAGCAGATCTACCGGACAGGGGGGGGCCGAGCAGTACTTC.

There are a few counts of this clone. The chain couples TRBV30 to TRBJ1-2, with D possibly being TRBD1 (5 bases). The CDR3 runs to 12 residues. Germline-derived CDR1 and CDR2 are GTSNPN and SVGIG (reference sequence). The V end was cut by 0 bases, the J end by 8 bases, with 10 bases between. CDR3 region: CAWSVRGDGYTF. CDR3 DNA: TGTGCCTGGAGTGTACGAGGGGACGGCTACACCTTC.

The V gene is TRBV30, the J gene TRBJ2-3; 8 positions match TRBD2. This CDR3 is 15 amino acids long. V gave up 3 bases and J gave up 3 bases; unmatched junction bases: 8. Per the germline V gene, CDR1 is GTSNPN and CDR2 is SVGIG (reference sequence). The CDR3 loop is CAWSAGVAGTDTQYF. CDR3 nucleotide sequence: TGTGCCTGGAGCGCCGGGGTAGCGGGGACAGATACGCAGTATTTT.

This chain connects TRBV13 to TRBJ2-1; D remains ambiguous. The CDR3 is made up of 16 amino acids. Trimming took 4 bases from V and 5 from J, leaving 18 bases between them. The germline V gene has CDR1 PRHDT and CDR2 FYEKMQ (reference sequence). This CDR3 is CASSSLLAGANNEQFF. The CDR3 nucleotides read TGTGCCAGCAGCTCCCTGTTGGCAGGCGCCAACAATGAGCAGTTCTTC.

The V and J genes are TRBV11-3 and TRBJ1-1; D remains ambiguous. Germline CDR1 SGHNT, CDR2 YENEEA. This CDR3 is built from 13 residues. Trimming cost V 5 bases and J 4 bases, with 11 bases left between them. The CDR3 bases are TGTGCCAGCAGCGTCACGGTTGGCACTGAAGCTTTCTTT. It encodes CASSVTVGTEAFF.

The chain employs TRBV6-6 and TRBJ2-5; the match to TRBD2 covers 7 bases. The CDR3 runs 14 residues. CDR1 is MNHNY, CDR2 SVGAGI, per germline (reference sequence). With 4 bases clipped from V and 5 bases from J, the junction kept 7 bases outside the gene matches. The CDR3 protein is CASSSGGESETQYF. The CDR3 DNA reads TGTGCCAGCAGTTCTGGGGGGGAGAGTGAGACCCAGTACTTC.

This clone has only one observation. The gene calls are TRBV9 and TRBJ2-1; possibly TRBD2 for D (5 bases). This CDR3 contains 13 residues. V was trimmed by 3 bases and J by 8 bases, leaving 12 bases between them. Germline CDR1 SGDLS, CDR2 YYNGEE. The CDR3 here is CASSATGNDEQFF. DNA for the CDR3: TGTGCCAGCAGCGCCACCGGGAACGATGAGCAGTTCTTC.